This passage covers 9 T cell receptor beta chains from one sample sequenced in a study of blood T cell repertoires in COVID-19. Assay: immunoSEQ multiplex PCR; the TCRdb copy retains only in-frame clones and omits some. The sample has 210,000 or so clones; roughly nine tenths are singletons. Sequencing used peripheral blood. The source of these receptors is a young woman who had recovered from COVID-19.

This clone has just one count. The rearrangement uses TRBV7-9 and TRBJ2-1; the D gene is possibly TRBD1 (5 bases). V lost 5 bases to trimming and J lost 10 bases, with 12 bases between them. Germline V gene lookup returns CDR1 SEHNR and CDR2 FQNEAQ (reference sequence). CDR3 size: 12 residues. The chain's CDR3 is CASSPLQGEQFF. The DNA for the CDR3 is TGTGCCAGCAGCCCACTCCAGGGCGAGCAGTTCTTC.

CDR3 coding DNA: TGTGCCAGCAGCTTAGGTCCCGGGAGTGGTACCGGGGAGCTGTTTTTT. It specifies CASSLGPGSGTGELFF. This chain links TRBV7-6 with TRBJ2-2, with a tentative D call TRBD2 (6 bases). Trimming removed 1 base at V and 5 bases at J, with 14 bases between. The germline CDR1 and CDR2 sequences are SGHVS and FNYEAQ. The CDR3 loop spans 16 amino acids.

The V call is TRBV5-6, the J call TRBJ1-2; tentatively, D is TRBD1 (5 bases). Trimming took off 4 bases at V and 1 base at J, with 14 bases between the two ends. The germline V gene has CDR1 SGHDT and CDR2 YYEEEE. This CDR3 has 15 residues. The CDR3 sequence: CASSSGTDINYGYTF. Here the CDR3 DNA reads TGTGCCAGCAGCAGCGGGACCGACATTAACTATGGCTACACCTTC.

V gene TRBV6-5 combines with J gene TRBJ2-7, with 10 nucleotides matching TRBD1. V trimming: 2 bases; J trimming: 4 bases; junction bases outside the gene matches: 8. The CDR3 is made up of 16 amino acids. Looked up from germline, CDR1 is MNHEY and CDR2 is SVGAGI. CDR3 region: CASSYDTRTGGYEQYF. The CDR3 DNA follows: TGTGCCAGCAGTTACGACACAAGGACAGGGGGATACGAGCAGTACTTC.

This clone was recorded only once. The chain employs TRBV10-3 and TRBJ1-1, with 7 bases matching TRBD1. In germline, CDR1 is ENHRY, CDR2 SYGVKD. Trimming cost V 4 bases and J 5 bases; bases outside gene matches: 10. The length of the CDR3 is 15 residues. In nucleotides, the CDR3 is TGTGCCATCAGTGGAGAACGGGACAGTCGAACTGAAGCTTTCTTT. As protein: CAISGERDSRTEAFF.

The genes are TRBV21-1 and TRBJ1-1; TRBD1, as called in the table, went unchecked against the DNA. TRBV21-1 is shown as a pseudogene. The length of the CDR3 is 14 residues. CDR3 in DNA: TGTGCCACCCCAAGGGGGTGTCGGGGCACTGAAGCTTTCTTT. The encoded protein is CATPRGCRGTEAFF.

The rearrangement links TRBV10-2 to TRBJ1-1; D is possibly TRBD1 (6 bases). V was pared by 6 bases and J by 4 bases, with 15 bases between. CDR1 WSHSY and CDR2 SAAADI come from the germline V gene. This CDR3 spans 14 amino acids. CDR3 DNA sequence: TGCGCCAGCAGATTACAGGGCTCGTCCACTGAAGCTTTCTTT. This translates into CASRLQGSSTEAFF.

The chain joins TRBV7-3 to TRBJ2-5, with D possibly matching TRBD2 (6 bases). CDR3 size: 15 residues. Trimming stripped 3 bases from V and 5 bases from J, with 16 bases between. The germline V gene encodes CDR1 SGHTA and CDR2 FQGTGA. The CDR3 coding sequence is TGTGCCAGCAGCTTGGTTGTCGGGAGTAGGGAGACCCAGTACTTC. Translating it yields CASSLVVGSRETQYF. Complete variable domain (other parts from reference TRBV7-3 and TRBJ2-5): GAGVSQTPSNKVTEKGKYVELRCDPISGHTALYWYRQSLGQGPEFLIYFQGTGAADDSGLPNDRFFAVRPEGSVSTLKIQRTERGDSAVYLCASSLVVGSRETQYFGPGTRLLVL.

DNA for the CDR3: TGTGCCAGTACCCGACAGGGACTGAGGCAGCCCCAGCATTTT. This gives the protein CASTRQGLRQPQHF. The chain has TRBV19 and TRBJ1-5, with TRBD1 matching over 7 bases. This CDR3 contains 14 residues. The V gene's germline CDR1 is LNHDA and CDR2 SQIVND (reference sequence). The V and J ends lost 7 bases and 7 bases, in that order; junction bases with no gene match: 10.